This TCR beta chain stems from a study of blood T cells in healthy people across ages. Whole-study results and caveats: Naive CD4+ cell counts and diversity both ran higher in long-lived than in aged donors.

This clonotype was counted between two and nine times. Its antigen is currently unknown. The CDR3 runs 11 residues. V was cut by 3 bases and J by 7 bases, with 7 bases left in between. The germline V gene has CDR1 SGDLS and CDR2 YYNGEE. Then a second PCR, running roughly 7 to 11 cycles, was carried out with a sample-barcoded 5' primer and a J-beta primer mix. TCRdb fed the 5' RACE reads into MiXCR, producing one record per CDR3 protein. The sample carries approximately 1.5 million distinct CDR3 sequences, approximately 39% recorded once. The sequencing input was blood. The receptor was derived from a woman under 30 in good health. The V and J genes are TRBV9 and TRBJ1-2; D is uncertain. Written as DNA, the CDR3 is TGTGCCAGCAGCGACGTATTTGGCTACACCTTC. Amino acids: CASSDVFGYTF.